One and the same sample provided the 7 T cell receptor beta chains below, sequenced in a study of PD-1 blockade in classical Hodgkin lymphoma. The time point denotes: cycle 4 day 1 (C4D1), after 5 to 7 weeks of nivolumab. Autologous stem cell transplantation was followed by relapse in every patient, and brentuximab vedotin exposure varied. Measured with immunoSEQ multiplex PCR; TCRdb has only the in-frame clones, and not every one. The sample carries 100,000 or so clones, around 93% recorded once. The starting material was peripheral blood mononuclear cells (PBMCs), obtained before the fourth cycle of nivolumab. These receptors all stem from a human donor with classical Hodgkin lymphoma.

V is TRBV28 and J is TRBJ2-2; TRBD1 matches at 10 bases. Losses at the gene ends were 5 bases for V and 4 bases for J; bases not matched to a gene: 7. Germline loops: CDR1 MDHEN, CDR2 SYDVKM. The CDR3 is made up of 16 amino acids. CDR3 in DNA: TGTGCCAGCAGTCCCCCCGGGACAGGGGTCACCGGGGAGCTGTTTTTT. This gives the protein CASSPPGTGVTGELFF.

This clone was recorded once. The rearrangement uses TRBV19 and TRBJ2-2; 7 positions agree with TRBD1. V shed 5 bases and J 4 bases; nucleotides not matched to a gene: 4. Germline V gives CDR1 LNHDA, CDR2 SQIVND (reference sequence). This CDR3 has 14 amino acids. The CDR3 DNA sequence: TGTGCCAGTAGTGCCGGGACAGCCACCGGGGAGCTGTTTTTT. Its translation is CASSAGTATGELFF. Complete variable domain (other parts from reference TRBV19 and TRBJ2-2): DGGITQSPKYLFRKEGQNVTLSCEQNLNHDAMYWYRQDPGQGLRLIYYSQIVNDFQKGDIAEGYSVSREKKESFPLTVTSAQKNPTAFYLCASSAGTATGELFFGEGSRLTVL.

The count of this clone is one. The genes are TRBV28 and TRBJ1-2, with D uncertain. The CDR3 runs 13 residues. Germline V lookup: CDR1 MDHEN, CDR2 SYDVKM. Trimming removed 1 base from V and 8 bases from J, with 11 bases in between. CDR3 amino acids: CASSLYALVGYTF. The CDR3 coding sequence is TGTGCCAGCAGTTTATACGCCCTTGTGGGCTACACCTTC.

The gene calls are TRBV4-1 and TRBJ1-1, with D possibly being TRBD1 (5 bases). Germline loops: CDR1 MGHRA, CDR2 YSYEKL. The CDR3 length is 13 residues. Deletions cut 4 bases from V and 4 bases from J, with 10 bases between. CDR3 in DNA: TGCGCCAGCAGCCCCGGGGGGGGCACTGAAGCTTTCTTT. This encodes CASSPGGGTEAFF.

J is TRBJ2-7 and V is TRBV5-4; no firm D call. The germline V gene has CDR1 SGHNT and CDR2 YYREEE (reference sequence). V lost 4 bases to trimming and J lost 5 bases, with 13 bases between them. The CDR3 sequence is 13 residues long. CDR3 loop: CASSPGSHDEQYF. Written as DNA, the CDR3 is TGTGCCAGCAGCCCCGGGTCTCACGACGAGCAGTACTTC.

The V call is TRBV18, the J call TRBJ2-5, with D possibly TRBD2 on 5 matching bases. V lost 3 bases to trimming and J lost 1 base, with 18 bases between them. In germline, CDR1 is KGHSH, CDR2 LQKENI. The CDR3 length is 17 residues. The CDR3 sequence: CASSPPRSGGPQETQYF. The CDR3 DNA follows: TGTGCCAGCTCACCCCCCAGGAGCGGCGGCCCCCAAGAGACCCAGTACTTC.

The CDR3 coding sequence is TGTGCCAGCACCGAGGGACGGTACAATCAGCCCCAGCATTTT. Protein sequence: CASTEGRYNQPQHF. The chain uses TRBV6-1 and TRBJ1-5; a weak D match, TRBD1 (5 bases). The length of the CDR3 is 14 residues. Germline loops: CDR1 MNHNS, CDR2 SASEGT. V lost 7 bases and J 3 bases, leaving 13 bases between the germline ends.